The next 10 T cell receptor beta chains were all read from a single sample in a study of T cell responses to AZD1222 COVID-19 vaccine. Produced via immunoSEQ multiplex PCR; TCRdb's table is partial and in-frame only. The table records fewer than 120,000 clones, 94% of them present only once. This material consisted of peripheral blood, taken 28 days after the second AZD1222 dose. These receptors came from an adult who received the AZD1222 COVID-19 vaccine.

This clone was detected only once. The V and J genes are TRBV30 and TRBJ1-3; possible D gene TRBD1, 5 bases. Germline-derived CDR1 and CDR2 are GTSNPN and SVGIG (reference sequence). CDR3 length equals 14 residues. Trimming took 2 bases from V and 9 from J, leaving 17 bases between them. CDR3 nucleotides: TGTGCCTGGAGTTCCGGGTTCCGACAGTTCACCATATATTTT. Translating it yields CAWSSGFRQFTIYF.

The chain uses TRBV5-4 and TRBJ2-7; D is perhaps TRBD1 (6 bases). There are 15 residues in the CDR3. The germline V gene has CDR1 SGHNT and CDR2 YYREEE (reference sequence). V lost 3 bases and J 1 base, leaving 14 bases between the germline ends. The CDR3 sequence is CASSSWDKRSYEQYF. CDR3 bases: TGTGCCAGCAGCTCCTGGGACAAGCGATCCTACGAGCAGTACTTC.

The CDR3 reads CASRAGTQSGTEAFF. CDR3 sequence (DNA): TGTGCCAGTAGAGCCGGGACCCAAAGTGGCACTGAAGCTTTCTTT. The chain combines TRBV19 with TRBJ1-1, with a tentative D call TRBD1 (5 bases). There are 15 residues in the CDR3. Germline loops: CDR1 LNHDA, CDR2 SQIVND (reference sequence). Trimming cost V 6 bases and J 4 bases, with 18 bases left between them.

The gene calls are TRBV11-2 and TRBJ2-3, with no clear D. Germline CDR1 is SGHAT and CDR2 is FQNNGV. CDR3 length: 15 amino acids. The V end lost 1 base, the J end lost 1 base, and 9 bases lay between the germline ends. The CDR3 nucleotides are TGTGCCAGCAGCTTAGTATTCGGAGGCACAGATACGCAGTATTTT. Amino acid sequence: CASSLVFGGTDTQYF.

The chain employs TRBV6-5 and TRBJ1-1; D remains ambiguous. V was trimmed by 0 bases and J by 5 bases, leaving 7 bases between them. Germline V gene data show CDR1 as MNHEY and CDR2 as SVGAGI. This CDR3 region has 13 residues. CDR3 DNA sequence: TGTGCCAGCAGTTACTCGGAGATGACTGAAGCTTTCTTT. Amino acids: CASSYSEMTEAFF.

The count of this clone is one. This sequence joins TRBV4-1 and TRBJ2-1; D tentatively reads TRBD1 or TRBD2 (7 bases each). V lost 7 bases to trimming and J lost 0 bases, with 13 bases between them. Germline-derived CDR1 and CDR2 are MGHRA and YSYEKL. CDR3 length: 15 amino acids. The CDR3 nucleotides read TGCGCCAGCAACAGCAGGGGGGGCTCCTACAATGAGCAGTTCTTC. The encoded protein is CASNSRGGSYNEQFF.

This sequence joins TRBV30 and TRBJ1-1; D not certain. V lost 3 bases, J lost 2 bases, and 4 bases lay in between. This CDR3 is built from 11 residues. Germline assignment: CDR1 GTSNPN and CDR2 SVGIG (reference sequence). As DNA, the CDR3 is TGTGCCTGGAGAAAAAACACTGAAGCTTTCTTT. Translated, it gives CAWRKNTEAFF.

The chain employs TRBV5-8 and TRBJ1-6, with TRBD1 identical over 10 bases. Germline CDR1 SGHTS, CDR2 YDEGEE. Losses at the gene ends were 7 bases for V and 7 bases for J; bases not matched to a gene: 5. The CDR3 runs to 14 residues. The DNA of the CDR3 is TGTGCCAGCTTGACGGGACAGGGGAATTCACCCCTCCACTTT. The encoded protein is CASLTGQGNSPLHF.

The V call is TRBV29-1, the J call TRBJ1-5; D unclear. Germline values: CDR1 SQVTM, CDR2 ANQGSEA. Trimming pared 6 bases from V and 0 bases from J, leaving 12 bases between. The CDR3 is 14 amino acids. CDR3 nucleotides: TGCAGCGTCGTGAGTGCGGATAGCAATCAGCCCCAGCATTTT. As protein: CSVVSADSNQPQHF.

This clone is a singleton in its sample. This rearrangement joins TRBV4-1 to TRBJ1-2; D is undetermined. The CDR3 runs 16 residues. Trimming removed 0 bases at V and 0 bases at J, with 11 bases between. Germline V CDR1 and CDR2: MGHRA, YSYEKL. CDR3 residues: CASSQDRVPTNYGYTF. DNA of the CDR3: TGCGCCAGCAGCCAAGATCGGGTTCCTACTAACTATGGCTACACCTTC.